This entry features one T cell receptor (beta chain) sequence. Antigen unknown. This entry comes from a study of CD8 T cells in Susac syndrome. Study-wide background: At the time of blood draw, patients with Susac syndrome were therapy-naive, receiving corticosteroids, or receiving intravenous immunoglobulin alone. Regarding the study as a whole: The study identified around sixteen and five Susac-specific public clones in total CD8+ and CD8+ TEMRA repertoires. Peak Susac CD8+ clonal expansion occurred in TEMRA cells and active patients.

An amount of RNA that ranged from roughly 0.45 to 1 ug was reverse transcribed with random hexamers. Via MiXCR, TCRdb re-called the immunoSEQ multiplex PCR reads, giving one row per CDR3 protein. The sample carries tens of thousands of distinct CDR3 sequences, 90% to 97% recorded once. CDR1 is SGHAT, CDR2 FQNNGV, per germline. After removal of 11 bases from V and 2 bases from J, the junction contained 8 bases not matched to a gene. There are 14 residues in the CDR3. The clonotype originates from a human donor with Susac syndrome. Sequencing was carried out using CD8+ T cells from PBMCs. This chain links TRBV11-2 with TRBJ2-2; 7 positions match TRBD2. The CDR3 region is CAQGPGGNTGELFF. DNA for the CDR3: TGTGCCCAGGGTCCGGGGGGTAACACCGGGGAGCTGTTTTTT.